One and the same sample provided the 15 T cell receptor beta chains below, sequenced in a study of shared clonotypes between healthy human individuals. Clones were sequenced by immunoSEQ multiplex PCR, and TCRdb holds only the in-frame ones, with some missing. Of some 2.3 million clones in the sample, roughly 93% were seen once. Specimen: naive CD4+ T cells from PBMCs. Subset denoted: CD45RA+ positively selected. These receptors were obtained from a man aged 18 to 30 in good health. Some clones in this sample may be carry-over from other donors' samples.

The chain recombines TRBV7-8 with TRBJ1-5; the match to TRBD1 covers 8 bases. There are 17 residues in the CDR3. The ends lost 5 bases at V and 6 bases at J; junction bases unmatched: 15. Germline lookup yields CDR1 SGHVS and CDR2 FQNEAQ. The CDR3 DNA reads TGTGCCAGCAGCCCCGCCCGGACAGGGTTTGCCGGTCAGCCCCAGCATTTT. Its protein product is CASSPARTGFAGQPQHF.

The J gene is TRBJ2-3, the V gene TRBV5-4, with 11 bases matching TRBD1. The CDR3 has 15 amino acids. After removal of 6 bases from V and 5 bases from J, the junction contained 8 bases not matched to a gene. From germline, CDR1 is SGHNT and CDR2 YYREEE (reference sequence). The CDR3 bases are TGTGCCAGCACCATGGGGGGACAGGGGGGAGATACGCAGTATTTT. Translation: CASTMGGQGGDTQYF.

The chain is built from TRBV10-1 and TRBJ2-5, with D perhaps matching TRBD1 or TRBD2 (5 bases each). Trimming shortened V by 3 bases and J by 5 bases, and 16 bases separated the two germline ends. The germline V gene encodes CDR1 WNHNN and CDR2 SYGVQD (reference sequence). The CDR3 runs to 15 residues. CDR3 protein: CASSDPRGAGETQYF. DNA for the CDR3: TGCGCCAGCAGTGACCCAAGGGGAGCTGGGGAGACCCAGTACTTC.

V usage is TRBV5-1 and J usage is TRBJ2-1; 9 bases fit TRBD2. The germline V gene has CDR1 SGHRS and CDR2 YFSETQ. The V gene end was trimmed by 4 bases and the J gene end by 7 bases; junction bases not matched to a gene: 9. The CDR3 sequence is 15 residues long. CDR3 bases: TGCGCCAGCAGCCTAGCGGGACCGACTTTAAATGAGCAGTTCTTC. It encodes CASSLAGPTLNEQFF. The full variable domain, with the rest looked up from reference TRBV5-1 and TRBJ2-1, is KAGVTQTPRYLIKTRGQQVTLSCSPISGHRSVSWYQQTPGQGLQFLFEYFSETQRNKGNFPGRFSGRQFSNSRSEMNVSTLELGDSALYLCASSLAGPTLNEQFFGPGTRLTVL.

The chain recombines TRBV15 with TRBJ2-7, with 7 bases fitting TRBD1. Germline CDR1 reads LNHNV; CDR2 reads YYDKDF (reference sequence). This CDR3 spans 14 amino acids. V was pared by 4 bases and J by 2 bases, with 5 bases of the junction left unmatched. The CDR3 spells CATSTTTGAYEQYF. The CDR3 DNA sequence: TGTGCCACCAGCACTACCACAGGGGCCTACGAGCAGTACTTC.

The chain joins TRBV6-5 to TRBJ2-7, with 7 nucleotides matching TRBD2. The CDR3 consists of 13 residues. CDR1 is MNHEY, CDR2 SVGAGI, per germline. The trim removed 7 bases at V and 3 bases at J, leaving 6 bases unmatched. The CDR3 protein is CASMASGYYEQYF. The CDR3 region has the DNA TGTGCCAGCATGGCTAGCGGATACTACGAGCAGTACTTC.

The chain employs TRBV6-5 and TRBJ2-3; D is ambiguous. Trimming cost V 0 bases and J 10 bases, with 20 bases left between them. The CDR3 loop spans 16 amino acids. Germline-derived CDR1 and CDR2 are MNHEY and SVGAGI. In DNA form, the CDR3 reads TGTGCCAGCAGTTACTCGATAGGGCACGCTGCATCGGCGCAGTATTTT. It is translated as CASSYSIGHAASAQYF.

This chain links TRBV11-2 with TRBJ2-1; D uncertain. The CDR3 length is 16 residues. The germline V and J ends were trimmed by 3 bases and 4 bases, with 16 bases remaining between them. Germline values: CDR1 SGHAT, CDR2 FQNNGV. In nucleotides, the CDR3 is TGTGCCAGCAGCTTCCAACCCGACACCGGTTACAATGAGCAGTTCTTC. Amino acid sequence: CASSFQPDTGYNEQFF.

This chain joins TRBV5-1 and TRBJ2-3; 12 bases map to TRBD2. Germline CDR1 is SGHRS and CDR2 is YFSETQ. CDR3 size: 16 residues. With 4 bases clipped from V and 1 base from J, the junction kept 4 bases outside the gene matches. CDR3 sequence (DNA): TGCGCCAGCAGCCTGCGGACTAGCGGGGGCACAGATACGCAGTATTTT. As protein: CASSLRTSGGTDTQYF.

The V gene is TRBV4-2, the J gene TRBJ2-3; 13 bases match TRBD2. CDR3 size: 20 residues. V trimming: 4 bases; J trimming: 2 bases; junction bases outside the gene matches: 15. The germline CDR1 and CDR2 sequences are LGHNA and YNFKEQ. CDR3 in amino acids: CASSPRDTSGRALYTDTQYF. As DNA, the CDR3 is TGTGCCAGCAGCCCAAGGGACACTAGCGGGAGGGCATTATACACAGATACGCAGTATTTT.

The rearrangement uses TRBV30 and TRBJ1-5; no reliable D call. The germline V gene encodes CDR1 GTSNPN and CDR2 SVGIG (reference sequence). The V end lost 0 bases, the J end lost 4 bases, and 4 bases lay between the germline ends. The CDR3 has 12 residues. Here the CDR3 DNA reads TGTGCCTGGAGTGTACGAAATCAGCCCCAGCATTTT. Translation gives CAWSVRNQPQHF.

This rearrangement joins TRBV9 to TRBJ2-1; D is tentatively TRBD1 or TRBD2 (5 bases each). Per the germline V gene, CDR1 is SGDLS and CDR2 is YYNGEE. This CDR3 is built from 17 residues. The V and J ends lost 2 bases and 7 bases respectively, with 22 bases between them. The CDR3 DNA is TGTGCCAGCAGCGTGTTTATGACCGGGACCTCGAGGAATGAGCAGTTCTTC. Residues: CASSVFMTGTSRNEQFF.

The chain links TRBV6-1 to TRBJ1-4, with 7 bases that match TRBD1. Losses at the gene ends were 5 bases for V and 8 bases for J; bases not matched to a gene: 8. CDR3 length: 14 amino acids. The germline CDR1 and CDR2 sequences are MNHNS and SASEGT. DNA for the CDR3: TGTGCCAGCAGTACCAGACAGGGCCGGGAAAAACTGTTTTTT. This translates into CASSTRQGREKLFF.

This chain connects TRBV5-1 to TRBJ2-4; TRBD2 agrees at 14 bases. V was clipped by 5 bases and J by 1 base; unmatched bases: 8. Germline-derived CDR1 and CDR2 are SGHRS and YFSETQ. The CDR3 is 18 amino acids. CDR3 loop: CASRVGLAGAGAKNIQYF. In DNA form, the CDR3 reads TGCGCCAGCAGGGTGGGACTAGCGGGAGCAGGGGCCAAAAACATTCAGTACTTC.

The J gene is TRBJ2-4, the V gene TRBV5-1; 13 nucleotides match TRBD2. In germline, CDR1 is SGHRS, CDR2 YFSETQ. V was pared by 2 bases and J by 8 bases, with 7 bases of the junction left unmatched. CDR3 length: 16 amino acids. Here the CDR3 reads CASSLGLAGVMDIQYF. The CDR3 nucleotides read TGCGCCAGCAGCTTAGGACTAGCGGGAGTAATGGACATTCAGTACTTC.